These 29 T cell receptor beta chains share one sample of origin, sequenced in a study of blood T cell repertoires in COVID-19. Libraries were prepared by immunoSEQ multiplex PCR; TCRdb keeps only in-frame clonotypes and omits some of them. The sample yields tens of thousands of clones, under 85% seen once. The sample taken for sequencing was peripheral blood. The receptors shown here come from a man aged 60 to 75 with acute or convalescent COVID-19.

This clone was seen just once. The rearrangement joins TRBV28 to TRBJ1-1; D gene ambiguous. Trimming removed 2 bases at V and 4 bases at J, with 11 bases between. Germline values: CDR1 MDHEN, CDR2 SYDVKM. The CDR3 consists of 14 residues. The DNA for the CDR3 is TGTGCCAGCAGTTTACGCCGTCGGGGCACTGAAGCTTTCTTT. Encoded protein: CASSLRRRGTEAFF. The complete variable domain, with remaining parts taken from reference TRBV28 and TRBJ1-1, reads DVKVTQSSRYLVKRTGEKVFLECVQDMDHENMFWYRQDPGLGLRLIYFSYDVKMKEKGDIPEGYSVSREKKERFSLILESASTNQTSMYLCASSLRRRGTEAFFGQGTRLTVV.

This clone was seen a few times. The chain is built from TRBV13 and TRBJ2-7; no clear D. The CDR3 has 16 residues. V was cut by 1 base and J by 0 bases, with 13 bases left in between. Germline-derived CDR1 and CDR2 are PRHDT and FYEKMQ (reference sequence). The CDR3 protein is CASSLDRLASSYEQYF. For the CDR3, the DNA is TGTGCCAGCAGCTTAGACAGATTGGCGAGCTCCTACGAGCAGTACTTC.

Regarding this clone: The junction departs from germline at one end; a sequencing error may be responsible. The CDR3 DNA reads TGCGCCAGCACCAGGGGGACAGACGCCAAAAGGTCCTTC. Its translation: CASTRGTDAKRSF. J is TRBJ1-2 and V is TRBV10-2; 7 nucleotides match TRBD1. The CDR3 has 13 residues. The germline V gene has CDR1 WSHSY and CDR2 SAAADI.

Written as DNA, the CDR3 is TGTGCCAGCAGCCCCGTCGTAGCGGGGGTGTATGAGCAGTTCTTC. Amino acids: CASSPVVAGVYEQFF. This rearrangement joins TRBV6-5 to TRBJ2-1, with TRBD2 matching over 9 bases. Trimming at V came to 6 bases and at J to 8 bases, leaving 11 bases not matched to a gene. The length of the CDR3 is 15 residues. Per germline, CDR1 MNHEY and CDR2 SVGAGI.

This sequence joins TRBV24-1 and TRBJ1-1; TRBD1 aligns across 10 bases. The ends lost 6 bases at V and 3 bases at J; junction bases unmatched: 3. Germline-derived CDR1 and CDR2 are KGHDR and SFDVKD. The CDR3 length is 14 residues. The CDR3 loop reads CATSKGQGDTEAFF. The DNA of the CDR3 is TGTGCCACCAGTAAAGGACAGGGGGACACTGAAGCTTTCTTT.

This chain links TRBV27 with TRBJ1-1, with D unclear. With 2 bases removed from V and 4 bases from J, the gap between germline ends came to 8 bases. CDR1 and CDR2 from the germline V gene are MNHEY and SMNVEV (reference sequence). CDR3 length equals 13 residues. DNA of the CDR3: TGTGCCAGCAGTTTAGGCTCTTTCACTGAAGCTTTCTTT. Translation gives CASSLGSFTEAFF.

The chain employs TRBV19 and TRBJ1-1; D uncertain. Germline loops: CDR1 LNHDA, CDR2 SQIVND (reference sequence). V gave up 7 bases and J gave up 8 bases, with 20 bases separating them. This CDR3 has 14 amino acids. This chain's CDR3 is CASKTGFGELEAFF. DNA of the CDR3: TGTGCCAGTAAGACCGGCTTTGGAGAATTGGAAGCTTTCTTT.

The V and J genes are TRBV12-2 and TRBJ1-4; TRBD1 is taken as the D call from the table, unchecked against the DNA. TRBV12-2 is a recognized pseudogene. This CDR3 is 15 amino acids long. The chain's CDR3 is CASRLKDRRCRKLFF. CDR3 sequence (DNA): TGTGCAAGTCGCTTGAAGGACAGAAGGTGCAGGAAACTGTTTTTT.

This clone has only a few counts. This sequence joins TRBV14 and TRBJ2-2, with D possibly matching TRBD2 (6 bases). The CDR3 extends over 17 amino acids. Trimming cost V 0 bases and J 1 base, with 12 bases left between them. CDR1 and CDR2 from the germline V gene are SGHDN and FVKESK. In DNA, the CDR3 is TGTGCCAGCAGCCAAGAGACCAAGCGGGTGAACACCGGGGAGCTGTTTTTT. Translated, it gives CASSQETKRVNTGELFF.

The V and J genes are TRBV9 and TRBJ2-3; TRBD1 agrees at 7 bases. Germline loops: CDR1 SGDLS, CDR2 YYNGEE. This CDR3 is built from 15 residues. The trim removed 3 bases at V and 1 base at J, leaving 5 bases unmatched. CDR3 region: CASSADRVGTDTQYF. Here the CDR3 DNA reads TGTGCCAGCAGCGCAGACAGGGTGGGCACAGATACGCAGTATTTT.

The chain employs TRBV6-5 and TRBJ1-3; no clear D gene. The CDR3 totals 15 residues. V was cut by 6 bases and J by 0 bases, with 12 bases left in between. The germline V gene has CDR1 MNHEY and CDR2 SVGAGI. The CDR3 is CASSVLGFSGNTIYF. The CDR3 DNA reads TGTGCCAGCAGCGTACTAGGGTTCTCTGGAAACACCATATATTTT.

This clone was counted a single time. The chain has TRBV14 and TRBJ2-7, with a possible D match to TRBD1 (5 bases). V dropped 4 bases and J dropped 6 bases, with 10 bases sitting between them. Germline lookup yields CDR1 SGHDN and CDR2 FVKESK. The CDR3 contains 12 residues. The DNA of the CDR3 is TGTGCCAGCAGCCTGAATAGGGGCGAGCAGTACTTC. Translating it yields CASSLNRGEQYF.

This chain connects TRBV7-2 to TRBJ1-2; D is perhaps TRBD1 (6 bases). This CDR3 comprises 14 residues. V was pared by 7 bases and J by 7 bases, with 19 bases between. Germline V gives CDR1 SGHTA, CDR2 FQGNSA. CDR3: CASTQFGGGAGYTF. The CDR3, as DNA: TGTGCCAGCACTCAGTTCGGGGGGGGCGCTGGCTACACCTTC.

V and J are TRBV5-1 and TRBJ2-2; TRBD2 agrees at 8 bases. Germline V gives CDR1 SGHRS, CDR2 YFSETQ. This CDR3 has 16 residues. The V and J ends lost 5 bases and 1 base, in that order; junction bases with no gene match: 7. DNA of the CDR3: TGCGCCAGCAGGGCCGGGACTAGGGGGAACACCGGGGAGCTGTTTTTT. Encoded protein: CASRAGTRGNTGELFF.

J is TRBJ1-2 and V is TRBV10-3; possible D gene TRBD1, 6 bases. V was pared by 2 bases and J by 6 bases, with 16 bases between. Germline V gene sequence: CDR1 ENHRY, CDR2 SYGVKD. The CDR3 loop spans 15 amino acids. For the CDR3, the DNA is TGTGCCATCAGTGAGGAAGCGGGGGCGCGGAATGGCTACACCTTC. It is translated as CAISEEAGARNGYTF.

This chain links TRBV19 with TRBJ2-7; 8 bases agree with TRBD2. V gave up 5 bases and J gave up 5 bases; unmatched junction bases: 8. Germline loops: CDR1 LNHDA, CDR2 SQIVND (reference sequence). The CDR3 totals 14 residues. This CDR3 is CASSFRGGRDEQYF. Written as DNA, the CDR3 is TGTGCCAGTAGTTTTCGGGGGGGCCGGGACGAGCAGTACTTC.

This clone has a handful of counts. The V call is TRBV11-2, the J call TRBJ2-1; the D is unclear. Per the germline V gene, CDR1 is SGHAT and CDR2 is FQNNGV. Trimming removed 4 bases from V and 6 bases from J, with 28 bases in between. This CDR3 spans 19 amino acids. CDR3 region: CASSSQPFKVTRTFNEQFF. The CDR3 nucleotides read TGTGCCAGCAGCTCTCAACCCTTCAAAGTCACACGAACCTTCAATGAGCAGTTCTTC.

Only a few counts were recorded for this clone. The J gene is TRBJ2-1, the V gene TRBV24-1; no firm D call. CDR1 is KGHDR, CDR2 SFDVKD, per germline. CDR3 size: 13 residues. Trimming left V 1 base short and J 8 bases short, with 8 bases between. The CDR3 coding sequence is TGTGCCACCAGTGATTTTCTCCCGGATGAGCAGTTCTTC. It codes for CATSDFLPDEQFF.

In DNA form, the CDR3 reads TGTGCCAGCAGCCAAGGGACTCACTTCACAGATACGCAGTATTTT. It translates to CASSQGTHFTDTQYF. The genes are TRBV7-2 and TRBJ2-3; D perhaps matches TRBD2 (6 bases). This CDR3 is built from 15 residues. Trimming cost V 5 bases and J 2 bases, with 14 bases left between them. CDR1 is SGHTA, CDR2 FQGNSA, per germline. Drawing the rest from reference TRBV7-2 and TRBJ2-3, the complete variable domain is GAGVSQSPSNKVTEKGKDVELRCDPISGHTALYWYRQSLGQGLEFLIYFQGNSAPDKSGLPSDRFSAERTGGSVSTLTIQRTQQEDSAVYLCASSQGTHFTDTQYFGPGTRLTVL.

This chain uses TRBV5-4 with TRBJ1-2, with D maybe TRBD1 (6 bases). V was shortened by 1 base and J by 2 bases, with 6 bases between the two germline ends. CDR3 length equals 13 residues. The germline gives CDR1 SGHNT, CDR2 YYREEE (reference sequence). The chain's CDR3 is CASSLRGNYGYTF. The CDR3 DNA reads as TGTGCCAGCAGCTTGAGGGGGAACTATGGCTACACCTTC.

CDR3 residues: CSVGRTGGNEQFF. The CDR3 bases are TGCAGCGTTGGTAGGACAGGGGGCAATGAGCAGTTCTTC. This sequence joins TRBV29-1 and TRBJ2-1; 10 bases map to TRBD1. This CDR3 is 13 amino acids long. With V trimmed by 4 bases and J by 6 bases, 3 bases remained unmatched. The germline gives CDR1 SQVTM, CDR2 ANQGSEA.

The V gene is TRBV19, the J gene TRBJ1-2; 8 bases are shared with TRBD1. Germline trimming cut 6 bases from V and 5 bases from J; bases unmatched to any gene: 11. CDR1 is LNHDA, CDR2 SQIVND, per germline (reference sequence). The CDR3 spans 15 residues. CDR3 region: CASSLDRDSRYGYTF. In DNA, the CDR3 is TGTGCCAGTAGCCTGGACAGGGACTCTCGATATGGCTACACCTTC.

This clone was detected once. The chain's CDR3 is CASRKESQQYF. CDR3 coding DNA: TGTGCCAGCAGGAAGGAGAGTCAGCAGTACTTC. V and J are TRBV6-5 and TRBJ2-7; no firm D call. Germline loops: CDR1 MNHEY, CDR2 SVGAGI. V shed 6 bases and J shed 8 bases, with 11 bases lying between them. The CDR3 totals 11 residues.

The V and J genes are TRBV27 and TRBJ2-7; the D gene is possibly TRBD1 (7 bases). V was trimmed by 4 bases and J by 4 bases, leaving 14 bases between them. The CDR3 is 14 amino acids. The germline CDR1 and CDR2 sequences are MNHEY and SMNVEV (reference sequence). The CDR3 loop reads CASSYQGGAYEQYF. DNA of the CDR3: TGTGCCAGCAGTTACCAGGGGGGAGCTTACGAGCAGTACTTC.

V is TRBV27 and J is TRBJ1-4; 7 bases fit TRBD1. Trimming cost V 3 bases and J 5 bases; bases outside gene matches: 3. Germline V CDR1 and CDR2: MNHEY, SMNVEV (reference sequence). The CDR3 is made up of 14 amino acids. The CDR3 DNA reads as TGTGCCAGCAGTTTCAGGGGGTCGAATGAAAAACTGTTTTTT. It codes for CASSFRGSNEKLFF.

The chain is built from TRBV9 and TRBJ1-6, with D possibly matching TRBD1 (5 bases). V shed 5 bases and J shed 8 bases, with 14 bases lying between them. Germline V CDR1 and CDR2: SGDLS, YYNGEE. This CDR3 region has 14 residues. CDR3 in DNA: TGTGCCAGCAGTGAGACAGAACTGTATTCACCCCTCCACTTT. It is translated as CASSETELYSPLHF.

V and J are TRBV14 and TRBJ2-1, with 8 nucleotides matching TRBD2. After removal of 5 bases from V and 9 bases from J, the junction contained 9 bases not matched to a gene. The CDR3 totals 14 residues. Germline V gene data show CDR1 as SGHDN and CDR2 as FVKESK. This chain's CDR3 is CASSNGLAVTEQFF. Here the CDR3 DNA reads TGTGCCAGCAGCAACGGACTAGCAGTAACTGAGCAGTTCTTC.

The CDR3 is CASSLNVNAEETQYF. The CDR3 DNA is TGCGCCAGCAGCTTGAACGTGAATGCTGAGGAGACCCAGTACTTC. J is TRBJ2-5 and V is TRBV5-1, with D unclear. With 1 base removed from V and 5 bases from J, the gap between germline ends came to 15 bases. CDR1 and CDR2 from the germline V gene are SGHRS and YFSETQ. The CDR3 is 15 residues long. Combining the CDR3 with reference TRBV5-1 and TRBJ2-5 gives the whole variable domain KAGVTQTPRYLIKTRGQQVTLSCSPISGHRSVSWYQQTPGQGLQFLFEYFSETQRNKGNFPGRFSGRQFSNSRSEMNVSTLELGDSALYLCASSLNVNAEETQYFGPGTRLLVL.

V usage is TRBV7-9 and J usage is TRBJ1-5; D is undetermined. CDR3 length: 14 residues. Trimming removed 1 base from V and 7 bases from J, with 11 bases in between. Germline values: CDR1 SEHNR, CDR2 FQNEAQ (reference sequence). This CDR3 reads CASSLDSGGQPQHF. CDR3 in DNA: TGTGCCAGCAGCTTAGATTCAGGTGGGCAGCCCCAGCATTTT.